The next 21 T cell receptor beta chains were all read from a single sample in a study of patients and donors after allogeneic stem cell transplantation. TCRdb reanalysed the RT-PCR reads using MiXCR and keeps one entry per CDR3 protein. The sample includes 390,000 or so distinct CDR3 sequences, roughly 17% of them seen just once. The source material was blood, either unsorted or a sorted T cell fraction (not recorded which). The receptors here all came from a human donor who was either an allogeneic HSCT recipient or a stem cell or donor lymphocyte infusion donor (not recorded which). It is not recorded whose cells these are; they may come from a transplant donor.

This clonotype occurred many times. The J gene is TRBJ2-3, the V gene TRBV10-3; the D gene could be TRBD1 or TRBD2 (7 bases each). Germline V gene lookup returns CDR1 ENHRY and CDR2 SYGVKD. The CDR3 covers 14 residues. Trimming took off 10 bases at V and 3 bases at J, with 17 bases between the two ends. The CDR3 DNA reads TGTGCCACCAACCTCAGGGGGGGAACAGATACGCAGTATTTT. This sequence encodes CATNLRGGTDTQYF.

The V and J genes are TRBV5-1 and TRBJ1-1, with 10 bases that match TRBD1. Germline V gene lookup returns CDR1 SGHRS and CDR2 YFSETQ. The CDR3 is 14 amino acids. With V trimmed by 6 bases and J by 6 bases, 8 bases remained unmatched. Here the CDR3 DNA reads TGCGCCAGCACTCAATCGACAGGGGGCTCTGAAGCTTTCTTT. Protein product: CASTQSTGGSEAFF.

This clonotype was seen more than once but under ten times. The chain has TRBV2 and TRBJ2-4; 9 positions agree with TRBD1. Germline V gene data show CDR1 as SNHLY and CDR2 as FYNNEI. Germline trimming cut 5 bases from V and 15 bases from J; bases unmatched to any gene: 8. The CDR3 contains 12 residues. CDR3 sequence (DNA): TGTGCCAGCAGTCGAACAGGGGGCTCAGGGTACTTC. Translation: CASSRTGGSGYF.

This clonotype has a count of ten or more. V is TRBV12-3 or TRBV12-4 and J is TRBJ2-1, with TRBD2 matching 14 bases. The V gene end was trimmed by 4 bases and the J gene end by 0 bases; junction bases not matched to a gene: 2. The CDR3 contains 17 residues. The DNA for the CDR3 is TGTGCCAGCAGTTACGGGACTAGCGGGAGCTCCTACAATGAGCAGTTCTTC. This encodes CASSYGTSGSSYNEQFF.

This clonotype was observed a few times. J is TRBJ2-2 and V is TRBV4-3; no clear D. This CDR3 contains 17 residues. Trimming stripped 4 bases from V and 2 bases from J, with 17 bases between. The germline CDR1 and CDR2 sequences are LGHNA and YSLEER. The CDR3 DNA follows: TGCGCCAGCAGCCCTCGGTGGCAGATCTATAACACCGGGGAGCTGTTTTTT. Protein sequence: CASSPRWQIYNTGELFF.

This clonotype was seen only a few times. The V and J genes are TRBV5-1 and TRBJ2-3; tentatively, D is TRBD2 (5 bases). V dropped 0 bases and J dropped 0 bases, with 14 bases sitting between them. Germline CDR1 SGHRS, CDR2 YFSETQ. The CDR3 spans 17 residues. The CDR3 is CASSLARSGSSTDTQYF. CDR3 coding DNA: TGCGCCAGCAGCTTGGCCCGGAGCGGTTCTAGCACAGATACGCAGTATTTT.

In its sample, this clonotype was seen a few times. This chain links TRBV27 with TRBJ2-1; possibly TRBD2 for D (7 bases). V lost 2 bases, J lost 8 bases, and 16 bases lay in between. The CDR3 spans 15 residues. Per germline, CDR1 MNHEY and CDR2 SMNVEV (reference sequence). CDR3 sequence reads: CASSLRQGRGDEQFF. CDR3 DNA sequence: TGTGCCAGCAGTTTACGGCAGGGGAGGGGCGATGAGCAGTTCTTC.

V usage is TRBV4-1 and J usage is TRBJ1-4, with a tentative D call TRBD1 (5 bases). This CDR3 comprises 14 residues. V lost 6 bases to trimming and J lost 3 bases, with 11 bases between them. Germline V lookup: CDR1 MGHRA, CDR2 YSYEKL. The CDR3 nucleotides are TGCGCCAGCAGGCTCGCCAGGGCTAATGAAAAACTGTTTTTT. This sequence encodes CASRLARANEKLFF.

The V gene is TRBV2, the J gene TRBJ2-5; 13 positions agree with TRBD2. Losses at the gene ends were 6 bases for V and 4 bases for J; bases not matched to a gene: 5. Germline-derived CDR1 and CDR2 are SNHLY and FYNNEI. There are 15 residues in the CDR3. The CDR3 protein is CASRGGLAGVETQYF. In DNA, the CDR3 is TGTGCCAGCAGGGGAGGACTAGCGGGAGTAGAGACCCAGTACTTC.

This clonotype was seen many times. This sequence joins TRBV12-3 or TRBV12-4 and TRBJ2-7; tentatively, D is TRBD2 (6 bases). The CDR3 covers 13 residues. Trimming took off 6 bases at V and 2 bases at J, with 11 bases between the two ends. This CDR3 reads CASSPRLAYEQYF. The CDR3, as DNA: TGTGCCAGCAGCCCTCGACTAGCCTACGAGCAGTACTTC.

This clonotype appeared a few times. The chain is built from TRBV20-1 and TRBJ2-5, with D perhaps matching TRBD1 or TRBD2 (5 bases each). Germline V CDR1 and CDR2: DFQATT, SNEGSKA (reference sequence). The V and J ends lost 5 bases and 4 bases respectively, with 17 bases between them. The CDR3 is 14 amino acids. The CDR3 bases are TGCAGTGCTGGTGGGACCGCTAGGGCAGAGACCCAGTACTTC. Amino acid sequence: CSAGGTARAETQYF.

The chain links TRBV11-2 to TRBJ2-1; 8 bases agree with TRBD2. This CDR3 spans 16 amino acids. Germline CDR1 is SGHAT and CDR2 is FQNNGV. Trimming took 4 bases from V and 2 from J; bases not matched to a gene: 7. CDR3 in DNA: TGTGCCAGCAGCTACGAGGCGGGGGGACCCTACAATGAGCAGTTCTTC. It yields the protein CASSYEAGGPYNEQFF.

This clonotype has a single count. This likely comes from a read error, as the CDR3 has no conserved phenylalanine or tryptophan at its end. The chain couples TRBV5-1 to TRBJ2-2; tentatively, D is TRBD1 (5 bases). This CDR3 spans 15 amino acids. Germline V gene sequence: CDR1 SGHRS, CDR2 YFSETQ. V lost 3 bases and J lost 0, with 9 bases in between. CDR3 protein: CASSSNRPNTGELFL. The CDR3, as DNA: TGCGCCAGCAGCTCCAACAGGCCGAACACCGGGGAGCTGTTTTTA.

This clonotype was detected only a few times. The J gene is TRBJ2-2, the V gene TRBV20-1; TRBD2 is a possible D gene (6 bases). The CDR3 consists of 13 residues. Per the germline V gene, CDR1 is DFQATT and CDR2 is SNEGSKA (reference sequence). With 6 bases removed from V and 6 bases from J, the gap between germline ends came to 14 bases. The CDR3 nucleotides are TGCAGTGCAAGGGGACTGGTCGCCGGGGAGCTGTTTTTT. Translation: CSARGLVAGELFF.

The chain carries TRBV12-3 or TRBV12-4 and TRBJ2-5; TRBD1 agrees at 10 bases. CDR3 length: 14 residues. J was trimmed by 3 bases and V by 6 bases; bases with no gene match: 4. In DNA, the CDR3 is TGTGCCAGCAGGAGACAGGGGGCAAAAGAGACCCAGTACTTC. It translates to CASRRQGAKETQYF.

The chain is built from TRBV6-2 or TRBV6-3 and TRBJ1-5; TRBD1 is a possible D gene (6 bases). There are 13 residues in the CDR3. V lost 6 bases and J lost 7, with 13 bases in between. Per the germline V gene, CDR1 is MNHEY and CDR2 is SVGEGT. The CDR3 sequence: CASSRAGVQPQHF. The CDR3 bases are TGTGCCAGCAGCCGCGCAGGGGTCCAGCCCCAGCATTTT.

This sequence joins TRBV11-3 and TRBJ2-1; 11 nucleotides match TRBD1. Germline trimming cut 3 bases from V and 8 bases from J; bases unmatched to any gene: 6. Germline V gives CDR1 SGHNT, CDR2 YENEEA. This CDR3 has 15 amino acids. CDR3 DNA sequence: TGTGCCAGCAGCTTCGGGACAGGGGGTTGGGATGAGCAGTTCTTC. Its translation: CASSFGTGGWDEQFF.

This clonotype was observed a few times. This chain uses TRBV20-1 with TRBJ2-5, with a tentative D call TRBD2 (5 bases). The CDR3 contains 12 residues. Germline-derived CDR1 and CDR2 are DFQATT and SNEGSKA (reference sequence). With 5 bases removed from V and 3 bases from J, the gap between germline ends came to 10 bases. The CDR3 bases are TGCAGTGCTCATGTCGGGGAAGAGACCCAGTACTTC. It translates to CSAHVGEETQYF.

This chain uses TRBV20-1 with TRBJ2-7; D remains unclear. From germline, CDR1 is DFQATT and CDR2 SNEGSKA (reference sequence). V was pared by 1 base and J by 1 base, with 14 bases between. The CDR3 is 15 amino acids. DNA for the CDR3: TGCAGTGCTAGAGCTCCGGAAGGGCCTTCCTACGAGCAGTACTTC. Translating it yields CSARAPEGPSYEQYF.

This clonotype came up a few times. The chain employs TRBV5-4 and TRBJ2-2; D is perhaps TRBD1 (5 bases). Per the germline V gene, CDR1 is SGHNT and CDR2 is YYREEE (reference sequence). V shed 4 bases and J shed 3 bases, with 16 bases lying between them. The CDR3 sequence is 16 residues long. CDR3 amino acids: CASSPSGRGDTGELFF. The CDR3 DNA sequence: TGTGCCAGCAGCCCCTCAGGAAGGGGCGACACCGGGGAGCTGTTTTTT. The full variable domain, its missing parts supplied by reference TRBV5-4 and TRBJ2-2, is ETGVTQSPTHLIKTRGQQVTLRCSSQSGHNTVSWYQQALGQGPQFIFQYYREEENGRGNFPPRFSGLQFPNYSSELNVNALELDDSALYLCASSPSGRGDTGELFFGEGSRLTVL.

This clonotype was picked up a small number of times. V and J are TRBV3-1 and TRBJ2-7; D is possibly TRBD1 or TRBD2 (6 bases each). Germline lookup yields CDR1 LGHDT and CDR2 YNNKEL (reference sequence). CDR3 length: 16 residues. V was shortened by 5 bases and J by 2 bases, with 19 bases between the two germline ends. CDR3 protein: CASSRGARGPTYEQYF. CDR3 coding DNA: TGTGCCAGCAGCAGGGGGGCGAGAGGGCCTACCTACGAGCAGTACTTC.